The 14 T cell receptor beta chains in this list originate from one sample, sequenced in a study of blood T cell repertoires in COVID-19. TCRdb's table, derived via immunoSEQ multiplex PCR, lists solely in-frame clones and lacks some. This sample carries under 70,000 clones, around 67% of them seen once, and the ten largest clones take over 11%. Sequencing input: peripheral blood. The origin of the receptors is a woman aged 70-85 years with acute or convalescent COVID-19.

This clone was counted only a few times. The V gene is TRBV5-6, the J gene TRBJ1-2, with D perhaps TRBD1 (5 bases). The V gene's germline CDR1 is SGHDT and CDR2 YYEEEE. V was trimmed by 1 base and J by 7 bases, leaving 14 bases between them. This CDR3 region has 14 residues. The CDR3 loop is CASSLRGFLGGYTF. The CDR3 region has the DNA TGTGCCAGCAGCTTGAGGGGATTCTTGGGTGGCTACACCTTC.

The chain recombines TRBV19 with TRBJ2-6, with TRBD2 matching over 7 bases. The V gene's germline CDR1 is LNHDA and CDR2 SQIVND (reference sequence). Trimming cost V 9 bases and J 0 bases; bases outside gene matches: 8. The CDR3 covers 16 residues. DNA of the CDR3: TGTGCCAGCCTGGGAGCGGGGACCTCTGGGGCCAACGTCCTGACTTTC. Translating it yields CASLGAGTSGANVLTF.

The chain uses TRBV6-4 and TRBJ1-1; tentatively, D is TRBD1 (5 bases). This CDR3 contains 13 residues. V lost 3 bases and J lost 10, with 15 bases in between. Germline loops: CDR1 MRHNA, CDR2 SNTAGT. Written as DNA, the CDR3 is TGTGCCAGCAGTGAGTTGGAGGGGAGAGGAGCTTTCTTT. This gives the protein CASSELEGRGAFF.

This clone was seen more than once but under ten times. V gene TRBV5-1 combines with J gene TRBJ1-1; 7 bases match TRBD1. Germline V gene sequence: CDR1 SGHRS, CDR2 YFSETQ. V dropped 3 bases and J dropped 3; count of bases not matched to a gene: 8. The CDR3 covers 15 residues. The CDR3 protein is CASSSTGTAYTEAFF. Written as DNA, the CDR3 is TGCGCCAGCAGCTCGACCGGGACAGCTTACACTGAAGCTTTCTTT.

The genes are TRBV5-5 and TRBJ1-4; D possibly corresponds to TRBD1 (5 bases). CDR3 length equals 15 residues. Germline CDR1 is SGHKS and CDR2 is YYEKEE (reference sequence). V gave up 0 bases and J gave up 4 bases, with 10 bases separating them. The CDR3 sequence is CASSLVRGVNEKLFF. The CDR3 nucleotides are TGTGCCAGCAGCTTGGTACGGGGGGTTAATGAAAAACTGTTTTTT.

V and J are TRBV10-3 and TRBJ1-2, with 10 bases matching TRBD1. The CDR3 length is 13 residues. The germline V gene has CDR1 ENHRY and CDR2 SYGVKD. With 10 bases clipped from V and 7 bases from J, the junction kept 9 bases outside the gene matches. The CDR3: CATSTGGSGGYTF. CDR3 sequence (DNA): TGTGCCACCTCGACAGGGGGCTCTGGTGGCTACACCTTC.

The chain carries TRBV5-5 and TRBJ1-1; weak D call: TRBD1 (5 bases). Germline CDR1 is SGHKS and CDR2 is YYEKEE (reference sequence). This CDR3 contains 17 residues. V lost 1 base to trimming and J lost 4 bases, with 20 bases between them. In DNA, the CDR3 is TGTGCCAGCAGCTTGCGGGGGGACCCCGTCGGAGTCACTGAAGCTTTCTTT. Translation gives CASSLRGDPVGVTEAFF.

The chain carries TRBV30 and TRBJ1-6; D unclear. This CDR3 has 14 residues. Trimming took 4 bases from V and 10 from J, leaving 17 bases between them. Germline values: CDR1 GTSNPN, CDR2 SVGIG (reference sequence). The CDR3 nucleotides are TGTGCCTGGACCTACAGCGGGGATCGGTCACCCCTCCACTTT. It codes for CAWTYSGDRSPLHF.

This chain connects TRBV7-9 to TRBJ1-1, with no clear D. The CDR3 has 13 residues. CDR1 SEHNR and CDR2 FQNEAQ come from the germline V gene (reference sequence). The V gene lost 5 bases and the J gene lost 5 bases, with 12 bases spanning the gap. CDR3: CASSQLRKTEAFF. The DNA of the CDR3 is TGTGCCAGCAGCCAACTAAGAAAGACTGAAGCTTTCTTT.

There are a few counts of this clone. The chain joins TRBV18 to TRBJ1-3; 10 nucleotides line up with TRBD1. Germline lookup yields CDR1 KGHSH and CDR2 LQKENI. The ends lost 2 bases at V and 2 bases at J; junction bases unmatched: 6. The CDR3 has 17 residues. The CDR3 loop reads CASSPSYGTGAGNTIYF. The CDR3 DNA follows: TGTGCCAGCTCACCATCGTACGGGACAGGGGCTGGAAACACCATATATTTT. The full variable domain, its missing parts supplied by reference TRBV18 and TRBJ1-3, is NAGVMQNPRHLVRRRGQEARLRCSPMKGHSHVYWYRQLPEEGLKFMVYLQKENIIDESGMPKERFSAEFPKEGPSILRIQQVVRGDSAAYFCASSPSYGTGAGNTIYFGEGSWLTVV.

The rearrangement uses TRBV4-2 and TRBJ2-2; TRBD2 aligns across 8 bases. Germline lookup yields CDR1 LGHNA and CDR2 YNFKEQ. CDR3 length equals 15 residues. The trim removed 3 bases at V and 4 bases at J, leaving 4 bases unmatched. In nucleotides, the CDR3 is TGTGCCAGCAGCCACGGCGGGGGGACCACCGGGGAGCTGTTTTTT. Encoded protein: CASSHGGGTTGELFF.

V gene TRBV11-3 combines with J gene TRBJ2-2; no firm D call. Trimming removed 4 bases at V and 1 base at J, with 4 bases between. CDR3 length: 13 residues. Germline values: CDR1 SGHNT, CDR2 YENEEA. This chain's CDR3 is CASSYGNTGELFF. CDR3 DNA: TGTGCCAGCAGCTACGGGAACACCGGGGAGCTGTTTTTT.

The chain couples TRBV6-5 to TRBJ1-2; the D gene is possibly TRBD1 (6 bases). V lost 2 bases to trimming and J lost 2 bases, with 6 bases between them. The germline CDR1 and CDR2 sequences are MNHEY and SVGAGI. The CDR3 is 13 residues long. The CDR3 coding sequence is TGTGCCAGCAGTTACGGGGGCAACTATGGCTACACCTTC. This codes for CASSYGGNYGYTF.

This clone is a singleton in its sample. V is TRBV2 and J is TRBJ2-5, with D perhaps matching TRBD1 (5 bases). The CDR3 runs 12 residues. Deletions cut 4 bases from V and 7 bases from J, with 10 bases between. Germline V gene data show CDR1 as SNHLY and CDR2 as FYNNEI. CDR3 residues: CASSGTFGTQYF. DNA of the CDR3: TGTGCCAGCAGTGGGACATTTGGGACCCAGTACTTC. Combining the CDR3 with reference TRBV2 and TRBJ2-5 gives the whole variable domain EPEVTQTPSHQVTQMGQEVILRCVPISNHLYFYWYRQILGQKVEFLVSFYNNEISEKSEIFDDQFSVERPDGSNFTLKIRSTKLEDSAMYFCASSGTFGTQYFGPGTRLLVL.